This TCR beta chain comes out of a study of blood T cell repertoires in COVID-19. Sequencing was performed with immunoSEQ multiplex PCR; in TCRdb, only in-frame clones are kept and a portion is missing. This table has approximately 250,000 clones, about four fifths appearing once. V gave up 4 bases and J gave up 7 bases, with 11 bases separating them. CDR3 length equals 12 residues. CDR1 SGHTS and CDR2 YDEGEE come from the germline V gene. The receptor comes from a man aged 45 to 65 with acute or convalescent COVID-19. The sequencing sample was made of peripheral blood. The rearrangement joins TRBV5-8 to TRBJ1-2; D is uncertain. The CDR3 loop reads CASSPDSSGYTF. CDR3 bases: TGTGCCAGCAGCCCAGACTCCAGTGGCTACACCTTC. Using reference TRBV5-8 and TRBJ1-2 for the parts outside the CDR3, the full variable domain is EAGVTQSPTHLIKTRGQQATLRCSPISGHTSVYWYQQALGLGLQFLLWYDEGEERNRGNFPPRFSGRQFPNYSSELNVNALELEDSALYLCASSPDSSGYTFGSGTRLTVV.